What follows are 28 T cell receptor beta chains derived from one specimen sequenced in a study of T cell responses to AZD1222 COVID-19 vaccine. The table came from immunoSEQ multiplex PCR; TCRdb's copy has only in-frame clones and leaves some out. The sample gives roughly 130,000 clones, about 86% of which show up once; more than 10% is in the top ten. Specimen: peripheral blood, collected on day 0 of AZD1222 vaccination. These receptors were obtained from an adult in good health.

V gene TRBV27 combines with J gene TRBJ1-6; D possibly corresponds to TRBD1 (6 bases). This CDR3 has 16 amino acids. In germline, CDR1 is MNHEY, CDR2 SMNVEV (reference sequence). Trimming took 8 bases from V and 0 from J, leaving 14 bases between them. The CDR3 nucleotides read TGTGCCAGCGGACAGCTCAGGAGCTCCTATAATTCACCCCTCCACTTT. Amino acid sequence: CASGQLRSSYNSPLHF.

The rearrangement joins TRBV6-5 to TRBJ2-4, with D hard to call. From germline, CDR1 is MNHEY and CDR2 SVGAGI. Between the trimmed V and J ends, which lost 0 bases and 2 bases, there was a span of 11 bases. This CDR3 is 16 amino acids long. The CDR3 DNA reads TGTGCCAGCAGTTACTCCGGGTTCAGACCCAAAAACATTCAGTACTTC. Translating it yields CASSYSGFRPKNIQYF.

CDR3 residues: CSVLRTGSEAFF. The DNA of the CDR3 is TGCAGCGTTCTAAGGACAGGGTCAGAAGCTTTCTTT. The rearrangement joins TRBV29-1 to TRBJ1-1; 8 bases fit TRBD1. J lost 8 bases, V lost 5 bases, and 7 bases had no gene match. CDR3 length: 12 residues. Germline V gives CDR1 SQVTM, CDR2 ANQGSEA. Using reference TRBV29-1 and TRBJ1-1 for the parts outside the CDR3, the full variable domain is SAVISQKPSRDICQRGTSLTIQCQVDSQVTMMFWYRQQPGQSLTLIATANQGSEATYESGFVIDKFPISRPNLTFSTLTVSNMSPEDSSIYLCSVLRTGSEAFFGQGTRLTVV.

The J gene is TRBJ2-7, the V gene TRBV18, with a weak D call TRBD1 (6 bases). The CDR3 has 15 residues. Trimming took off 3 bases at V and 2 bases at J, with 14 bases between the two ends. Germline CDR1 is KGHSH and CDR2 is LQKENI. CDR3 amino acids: CASSPATGLPYEQYF. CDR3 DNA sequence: TGTGCCAGCTCACCGGCCACAGGGCTACCCTACGAGCAGTACTTC.

The CDR3: CASRLATTGCGYTF. The CDR3 region has the DNA TGTGCAAGTCGCTTAGCAACGACAGGTTGTGGCTACACCTTC. This chain joins TRBV12-2 and TRBJ1-2; no check of the table's D call, TRBD1, against the DNA was made. TRBV12-2 is labeled a pseudogene. This CDR3 region has 14 residues.

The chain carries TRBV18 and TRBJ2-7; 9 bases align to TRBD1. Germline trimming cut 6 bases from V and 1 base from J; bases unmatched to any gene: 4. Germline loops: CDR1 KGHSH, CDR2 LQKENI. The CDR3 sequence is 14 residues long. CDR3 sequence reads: CASSGQGRSYEQYF. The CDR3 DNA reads TGTGCCAGCTCGGGACAGGGTCGGTCCTACGAGCAGTACTTC. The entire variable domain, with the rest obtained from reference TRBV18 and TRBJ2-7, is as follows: NAGVMQNPRHLVRRRGQEARLRCSPMKGHSHVYWYRQLPEEGLKFMVYLQKENIIDESGMPKERFSAEFPKEGPSILRIQQVVRGDSAAYFCASSGQGRSYEQYFGPGTRLTVT.

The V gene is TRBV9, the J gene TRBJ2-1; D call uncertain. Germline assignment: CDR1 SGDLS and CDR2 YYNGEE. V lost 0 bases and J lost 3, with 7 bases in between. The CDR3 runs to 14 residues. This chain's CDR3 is CASSVDGHYNEQFF. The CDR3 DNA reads TGTGCCAGCAGCGTAGATGGCCACTACAATGAGCAGTTCTTC.

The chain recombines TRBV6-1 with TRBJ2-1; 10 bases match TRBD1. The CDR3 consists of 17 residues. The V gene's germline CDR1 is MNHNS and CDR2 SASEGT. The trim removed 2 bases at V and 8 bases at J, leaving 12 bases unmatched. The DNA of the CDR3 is TGTGCCAGCAGTGAATCAGAAGACAGGGGGCATTGGGATGAGCAGTTCTTC. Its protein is CASSESEDRGHWDEQFF.

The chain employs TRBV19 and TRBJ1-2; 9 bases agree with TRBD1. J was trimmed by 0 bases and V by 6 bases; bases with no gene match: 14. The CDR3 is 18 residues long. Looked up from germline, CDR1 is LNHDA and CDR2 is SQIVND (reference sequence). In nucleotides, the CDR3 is TGTGCCAGTAGACCTATGGGACCCGGGACAGGGACTAACTATGGCTACACCTTC. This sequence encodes CASRPMGPGTGTNYGYTF.

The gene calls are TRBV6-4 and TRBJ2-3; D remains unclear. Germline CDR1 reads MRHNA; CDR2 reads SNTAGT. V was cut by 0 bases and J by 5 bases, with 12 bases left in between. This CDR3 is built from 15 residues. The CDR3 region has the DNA TGTGCCAGCAGTGACTCGAGCAGTTTCCGAGATACGCAGTATTTT. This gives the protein CASSDSSSFRDTQYF.

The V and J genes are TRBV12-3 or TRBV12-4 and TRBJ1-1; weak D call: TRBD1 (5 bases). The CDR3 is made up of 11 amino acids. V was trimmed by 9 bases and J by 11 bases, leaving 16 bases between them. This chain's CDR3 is CASTGAVLAFF. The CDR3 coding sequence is TGTGCCAGTACTGGGGCGGTACTGGCTTTCTTT.

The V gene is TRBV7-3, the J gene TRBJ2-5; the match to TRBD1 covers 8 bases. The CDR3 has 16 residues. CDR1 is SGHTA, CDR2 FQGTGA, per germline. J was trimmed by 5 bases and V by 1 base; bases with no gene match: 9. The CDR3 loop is CASSLNPGGNAETQYF. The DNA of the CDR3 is TGTGCCAGCAGCTTAAACCCAGGGGGCAATGCGGAGACCCAGTACTTC. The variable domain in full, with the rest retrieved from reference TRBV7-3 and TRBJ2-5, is GAGVSQTPSNKVTEKGKYVELRCDPISGHTALYWYRQSLGQGPEFLIYFQGTGAADDSGLPNDRFFAVRPEGSVSTLKIQRTERGDSAVYLCASSLNPGGNAETQYFGPGTRLLVL.

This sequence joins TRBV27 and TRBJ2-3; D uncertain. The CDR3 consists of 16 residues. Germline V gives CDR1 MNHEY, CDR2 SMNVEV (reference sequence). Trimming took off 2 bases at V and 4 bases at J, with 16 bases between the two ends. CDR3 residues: CASSLLGNLPPDTQYF. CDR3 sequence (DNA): TGTGCCAGCAGTTTACTAGGGAATCTGCCCCCAGATACGCAGTATTTT.

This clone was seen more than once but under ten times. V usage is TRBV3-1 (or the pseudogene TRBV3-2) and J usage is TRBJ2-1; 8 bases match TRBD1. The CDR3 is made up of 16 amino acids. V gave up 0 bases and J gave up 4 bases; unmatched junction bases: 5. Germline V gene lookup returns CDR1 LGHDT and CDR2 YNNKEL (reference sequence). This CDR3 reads CASSQDAQGAYNEQFF. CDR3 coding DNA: TGTGCCAGCAGCCAAGATGCGCAGGGGGCTTACAATGAGCAGTTCTTC.

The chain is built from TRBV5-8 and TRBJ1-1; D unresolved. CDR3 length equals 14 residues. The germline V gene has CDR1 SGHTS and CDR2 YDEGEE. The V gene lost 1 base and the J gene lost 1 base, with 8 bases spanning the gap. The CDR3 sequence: CASSLSGGNTEAFF. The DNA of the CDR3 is TGTGCCAGCAGCTTGTCAGGAGGGAACACTGAAGCTTTCTTT.

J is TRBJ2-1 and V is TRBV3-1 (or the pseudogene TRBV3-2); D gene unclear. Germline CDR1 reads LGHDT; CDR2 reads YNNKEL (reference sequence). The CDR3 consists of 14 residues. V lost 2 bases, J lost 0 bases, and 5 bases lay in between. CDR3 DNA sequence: TGTGCCAGCAGCCAAATAAGCTCCTACAATGAGCAGTTCTTC. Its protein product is CASSQISSYNEQFF.

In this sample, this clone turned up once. In nucleotides, the CDR3 is TGCGCCAGCAGCCCACACCTAGGGATGAACACTGAAGCTTTCTTT. Residues: CASSPHLGMNTEAFF. The J gene is TRBJ1-1, the V gene TRBV4-1; D remains unclear. The V end was cut by 4 bases, the J end by 0 bases, with 12 bases between. This CDR3 has 15 amino acids. CDR1 and CDR2 from the germline V gene are MGHRA and YSYEKL.

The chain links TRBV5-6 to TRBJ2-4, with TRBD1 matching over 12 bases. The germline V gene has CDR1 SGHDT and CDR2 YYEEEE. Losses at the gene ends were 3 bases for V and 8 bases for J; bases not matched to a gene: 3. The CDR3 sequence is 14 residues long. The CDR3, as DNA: TGTGCCAGCAGCTCGGGACAGGGGGCAGACATTCAGTACTTC. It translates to CASSSGQGADIQYF.

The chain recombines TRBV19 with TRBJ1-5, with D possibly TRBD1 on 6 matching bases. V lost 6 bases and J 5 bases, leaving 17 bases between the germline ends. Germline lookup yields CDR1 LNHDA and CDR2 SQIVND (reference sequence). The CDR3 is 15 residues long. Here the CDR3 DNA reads TGTGCCAGTAGCCTTAACATGCCAGGGGATCAGCCCCAGCATTTT. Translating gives CASSLNMPGDQPQHF. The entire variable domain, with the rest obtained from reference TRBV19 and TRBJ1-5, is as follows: DGGITQSPKYLFRKEGQNVTLSCEQNLNHDAMYWYRQDPGQGLRLIYYSQIVNDFQKGDIAEGYSVSREKKESFPLTVTSAQKNPTAFYLCASSLNMPGDQPQHFGDGTRLSIL.

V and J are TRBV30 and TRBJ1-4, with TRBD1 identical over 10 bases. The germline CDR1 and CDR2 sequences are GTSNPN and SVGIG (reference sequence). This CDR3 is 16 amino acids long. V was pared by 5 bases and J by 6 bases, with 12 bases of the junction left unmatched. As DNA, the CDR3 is TGTGCCTGGGCGGGGGACAACGGGACAGGGGATGAAAAACTGTTTTTT. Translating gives CAWAGDNGTGDEKLFF.

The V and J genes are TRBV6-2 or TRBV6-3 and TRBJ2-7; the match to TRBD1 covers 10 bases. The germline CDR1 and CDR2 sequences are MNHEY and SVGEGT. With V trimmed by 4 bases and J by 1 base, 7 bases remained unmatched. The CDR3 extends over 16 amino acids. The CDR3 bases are TGTGCCAGCAGTTGGGACAGGGGTAGTTTTTCCTACGAGCAGTACTTC. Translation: CASSWDRGSFSYEQYF.

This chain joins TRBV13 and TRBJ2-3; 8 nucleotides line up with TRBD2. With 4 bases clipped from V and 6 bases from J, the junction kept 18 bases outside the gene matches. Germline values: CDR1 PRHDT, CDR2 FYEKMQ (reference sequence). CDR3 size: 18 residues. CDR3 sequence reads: CASSSVLLSAGGRDTQYF. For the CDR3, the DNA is TGTGCCAGCAGCTCCGTACTCCTCTCCGCGGGAGGACGGGATACGCAGTATTTT.

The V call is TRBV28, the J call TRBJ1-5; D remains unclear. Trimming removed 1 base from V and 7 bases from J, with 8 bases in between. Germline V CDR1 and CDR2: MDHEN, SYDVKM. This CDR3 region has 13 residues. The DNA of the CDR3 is TGTGCCAGCAGTTTATCCCCCGGCCAGCCCCAGCATTTT. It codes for CASSLSPGQPQHF. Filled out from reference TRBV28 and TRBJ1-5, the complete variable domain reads DVKVTQSSRYLVKRTGEKVFLECVQDMDHENMFWYRQDPGLGLRLIYFSYDVKMKEKGDIPEGYSVSREKKERFSLILESASTNQTSMYLCASSLSPGQPQHFGDGTRLSIL.

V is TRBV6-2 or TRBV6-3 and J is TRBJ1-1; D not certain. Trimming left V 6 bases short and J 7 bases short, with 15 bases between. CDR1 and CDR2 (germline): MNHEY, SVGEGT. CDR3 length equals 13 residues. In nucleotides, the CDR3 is TGTGCCAGCAGCCCCGTCTACACGGGTGAAGCTTTCTTT. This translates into CASSPVYTGEAFF.

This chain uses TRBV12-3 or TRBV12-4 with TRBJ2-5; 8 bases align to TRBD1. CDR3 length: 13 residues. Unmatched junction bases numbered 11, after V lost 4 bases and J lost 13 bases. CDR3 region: CASSSGTGQKWYF. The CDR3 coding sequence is TGTGCCAGCAGTTCAGGGACAGGACAAAAATGGTACTTC.

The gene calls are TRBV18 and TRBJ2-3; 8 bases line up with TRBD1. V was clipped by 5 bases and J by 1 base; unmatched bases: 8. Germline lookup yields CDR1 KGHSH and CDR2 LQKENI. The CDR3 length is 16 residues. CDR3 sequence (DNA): TGTGCCAGCTCAGTACAGGGGGGAGTTGGCACAGATACGCAGTATTTT. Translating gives CASSVQGGVGTDTQYF.

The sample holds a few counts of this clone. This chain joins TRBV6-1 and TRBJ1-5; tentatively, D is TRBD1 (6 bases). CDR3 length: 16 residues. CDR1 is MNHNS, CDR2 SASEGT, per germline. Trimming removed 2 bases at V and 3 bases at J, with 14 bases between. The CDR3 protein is CASSESPQGNNQPQHF. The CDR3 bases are TGTGCCAGCAGTGAATCACCGCAGGGGAACAATCAGCCCCAGCATTTT.

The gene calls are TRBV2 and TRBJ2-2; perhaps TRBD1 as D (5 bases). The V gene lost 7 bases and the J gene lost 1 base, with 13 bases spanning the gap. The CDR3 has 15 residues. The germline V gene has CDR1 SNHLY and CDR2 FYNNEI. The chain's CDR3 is CASTERQWNTGELFF. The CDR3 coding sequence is TGTGCCAGCACCGAAAGACAGTGGAACACCGGGGAGCTGTTTTTT.